The source of this T cell receptor (beta chain) is a study of technical replicates of blood from a handful of donors. Germline CDR1 is LNHNV and CDR2 is YYDKDF (reference sequence). The CDR3 loop spans 17 amino acids. V dropped 1 base and J dropped 4 bases, with 19 bases sitting between them. Here immunoSEQ multiplex PCR was the method, and the copy in TCRdb shows in-frame clones only, minus some. The data contain about 89,000 clones, approximately 93% of them singletons. This clone was recorded only once. This TCR derives from a human donor in good health. Source material: T cells isolated from PBMCs. This chain joins TRBV15 and TRBJ1-2; possible D gene TRBD1, 5 bases. The CDR3 loop is CATSRGGSVDEPYGYTF. CDR3 nucleotides: TGTGCCACCAGCAGAGGGGGCTCCGTAGATGAACCCTATGGCTACACCTTC.